The subject of this entry is one T cell receptor beta chain. Trimming pared 2 bases from V and 1 base from J, leaving 9 bases between. The V gene's germline CDR1 is MNHNS and CDR2 SASEGT. This CDR3 has 15 residues. The sample originates from a study of blood T cell repertoires in COVID-19. The method was immunoSEQ multiplex PCR; TCRdb's version includes in-frame clones alone and lacks a portion of them. The sample yields more than 85,000 clones, about 90% seen once. The TCR sequence derives from a human donor with COVID-19, enrolled during active disease. The donor label of this sample is uncertain. The chain employs TRBV6-1 and TRBJ1-3; no clear D. Sequencing input: peripheral blood. CDR3 residues: CASSEQETSGNTIYF. In DNA form, the CDR3 reads TGTGCCAGCAGTGAACAGGAAACATCTGGAAACACCATATATTTT.